The TCR beta chain described here comes from a study of T cell repertoires in cytomegalovirus infection. About this clonotype: Antigen unknown.

One entry per CDR3 protein results from TCRdb running MiXCR on the reads. The sample contains approximately 730,000 distinct CDR3 sequences, almost 30% of which appear only once. Trimming cost V 0 bases and J 2 bases, with 12 bases left between them. The CDR3 contains 16 residues. The germline V gene has CDR1 MNHEY and CDR2 SVGEGT. The rearrangement joins TRBV6-2 or TRBV6-3 to TRBJ2-3, with D possibly TRBD2 on 7 matching bases. This TCR came from a human donor in good health (CMV status not recorded). Some clones in this sample may be carry-over from other donors' samples. The specimen comprised cultured CD8+ T cells from PBMCs, sampled from culture after CMV antigen stimulation. The DNA for the CDR3 is TGTGCCAGCAGTTACTCACGGGGGGCGGCCACAGATACGCAGTATTTT. Translation: CASSYSRGAATDTQYF.